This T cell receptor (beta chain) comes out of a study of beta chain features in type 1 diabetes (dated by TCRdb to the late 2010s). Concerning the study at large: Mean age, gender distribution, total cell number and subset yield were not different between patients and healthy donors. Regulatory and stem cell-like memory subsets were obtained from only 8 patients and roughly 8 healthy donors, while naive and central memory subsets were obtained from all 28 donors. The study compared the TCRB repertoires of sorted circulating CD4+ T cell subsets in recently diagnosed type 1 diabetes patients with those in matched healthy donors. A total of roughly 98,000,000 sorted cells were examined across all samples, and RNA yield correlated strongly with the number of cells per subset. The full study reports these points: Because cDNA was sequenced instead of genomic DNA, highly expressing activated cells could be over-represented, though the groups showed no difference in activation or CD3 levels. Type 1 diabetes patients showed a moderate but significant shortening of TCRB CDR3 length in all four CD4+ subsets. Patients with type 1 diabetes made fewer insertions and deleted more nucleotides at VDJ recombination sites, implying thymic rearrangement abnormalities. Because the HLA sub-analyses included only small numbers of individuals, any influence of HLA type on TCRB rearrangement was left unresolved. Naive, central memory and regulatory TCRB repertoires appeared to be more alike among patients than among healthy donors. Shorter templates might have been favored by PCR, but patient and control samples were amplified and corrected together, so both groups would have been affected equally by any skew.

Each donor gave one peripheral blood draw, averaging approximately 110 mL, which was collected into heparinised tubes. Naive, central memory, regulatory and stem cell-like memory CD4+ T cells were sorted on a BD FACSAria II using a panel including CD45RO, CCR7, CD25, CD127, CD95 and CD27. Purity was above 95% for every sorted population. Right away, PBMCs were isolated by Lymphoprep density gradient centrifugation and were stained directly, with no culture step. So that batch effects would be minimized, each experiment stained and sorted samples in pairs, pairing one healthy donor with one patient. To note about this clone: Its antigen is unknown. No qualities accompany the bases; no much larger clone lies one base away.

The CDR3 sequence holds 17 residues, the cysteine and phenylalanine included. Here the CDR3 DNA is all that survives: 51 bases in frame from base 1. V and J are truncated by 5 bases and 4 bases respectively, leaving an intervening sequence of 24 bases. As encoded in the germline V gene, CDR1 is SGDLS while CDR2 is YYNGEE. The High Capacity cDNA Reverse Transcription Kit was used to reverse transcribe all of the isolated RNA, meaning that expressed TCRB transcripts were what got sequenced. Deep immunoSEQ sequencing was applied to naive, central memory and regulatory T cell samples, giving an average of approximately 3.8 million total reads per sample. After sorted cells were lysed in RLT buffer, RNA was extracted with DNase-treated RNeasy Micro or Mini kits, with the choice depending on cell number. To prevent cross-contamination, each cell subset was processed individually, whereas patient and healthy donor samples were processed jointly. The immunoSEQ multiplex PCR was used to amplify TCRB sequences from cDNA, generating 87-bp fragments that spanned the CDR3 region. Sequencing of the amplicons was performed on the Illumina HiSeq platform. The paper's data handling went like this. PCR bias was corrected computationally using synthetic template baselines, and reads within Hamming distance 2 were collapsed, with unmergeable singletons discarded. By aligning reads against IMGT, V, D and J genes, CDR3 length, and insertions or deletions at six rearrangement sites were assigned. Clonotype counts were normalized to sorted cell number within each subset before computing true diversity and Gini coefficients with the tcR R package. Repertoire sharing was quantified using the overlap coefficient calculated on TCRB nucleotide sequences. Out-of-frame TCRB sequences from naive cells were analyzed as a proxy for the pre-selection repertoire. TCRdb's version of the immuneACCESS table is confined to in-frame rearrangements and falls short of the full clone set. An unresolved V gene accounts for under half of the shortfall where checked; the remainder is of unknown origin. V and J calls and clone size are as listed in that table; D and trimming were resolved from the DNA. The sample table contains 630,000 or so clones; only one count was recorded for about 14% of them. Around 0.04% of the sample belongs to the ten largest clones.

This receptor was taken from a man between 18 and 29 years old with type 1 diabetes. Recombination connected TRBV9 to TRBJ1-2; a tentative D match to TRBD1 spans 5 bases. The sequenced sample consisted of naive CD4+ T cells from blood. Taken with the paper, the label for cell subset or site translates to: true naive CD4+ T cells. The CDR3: CASRPIPNRDGLYGYTF. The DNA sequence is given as TGTGCCAGCAGACCCATTCCAAACCGGGACGGGCTCTATGGCTACACCTTC.